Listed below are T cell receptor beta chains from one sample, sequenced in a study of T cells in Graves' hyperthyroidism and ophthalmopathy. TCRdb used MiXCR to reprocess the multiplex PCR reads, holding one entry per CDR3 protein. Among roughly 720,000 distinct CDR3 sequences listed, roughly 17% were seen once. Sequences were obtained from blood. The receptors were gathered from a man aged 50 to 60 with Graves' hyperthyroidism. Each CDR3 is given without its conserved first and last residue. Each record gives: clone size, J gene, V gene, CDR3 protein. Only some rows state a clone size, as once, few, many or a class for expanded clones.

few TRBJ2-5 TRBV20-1 SARSLLAGERFETQY
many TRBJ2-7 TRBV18 ASSPGTYEQY
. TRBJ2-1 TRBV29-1 SVDWDQYNEQF
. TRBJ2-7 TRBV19 ASAPRDGHYEQY
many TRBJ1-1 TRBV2 ASTRDVKTEAF
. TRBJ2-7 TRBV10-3 AISEAGNRVGLEQY
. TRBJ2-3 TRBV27 ASWQGLVGDTQY
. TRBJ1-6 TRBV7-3 ASSLMTGNSPLH
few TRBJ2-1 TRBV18 ASSTGTGPSYNEQF
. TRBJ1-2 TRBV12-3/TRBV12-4 ASSPDSWRVDYGYT
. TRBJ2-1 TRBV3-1 ASSVRTQRGNEQF
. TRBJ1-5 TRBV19 ASSMTVNQPQH
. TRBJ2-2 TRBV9 ASSVSRHAGWAGEPF
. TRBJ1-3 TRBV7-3 ASSRTGAPSSGNTIY
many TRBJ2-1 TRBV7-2 ASSLVGTLKGNEQF
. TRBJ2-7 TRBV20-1 SARVGTGVYEQY
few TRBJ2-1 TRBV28 ASSLLLTSENEQF
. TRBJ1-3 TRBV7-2 ASSLTPASGNTIY
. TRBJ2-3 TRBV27 ASSPHGITSTDTQY
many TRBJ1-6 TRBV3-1 ASSQNLNSPLH
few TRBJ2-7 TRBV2 ASSEGTLILYEQY
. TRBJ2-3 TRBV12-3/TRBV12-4 ASNVLPQVTDTQY
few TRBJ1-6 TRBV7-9 ASSAGTENSPLH
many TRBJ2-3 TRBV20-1 SRKGTSPQDTQY
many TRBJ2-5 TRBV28 ASSRLLAGFQETQY
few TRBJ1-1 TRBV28 ASSLFGGPVTEAF
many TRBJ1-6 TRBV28 ASSPGGAKGSPLH
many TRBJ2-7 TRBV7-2 ASSLFLGDVAYEQY
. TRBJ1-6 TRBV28 ASSLTGTGNLPLH
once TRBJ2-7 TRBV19 ASSMVAGALYYEQY
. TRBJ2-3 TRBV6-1 ARGQGWDTQY
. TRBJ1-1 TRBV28 ASRIWGSEAF
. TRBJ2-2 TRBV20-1 SGLAGGNTGELF
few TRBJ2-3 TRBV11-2 ASSLRFGERETQY
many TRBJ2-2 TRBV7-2 ASSSHSGLNTGELF
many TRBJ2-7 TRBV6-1 ASSLAGGLPYEQY
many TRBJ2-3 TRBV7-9 ASSLEPSTDTQY
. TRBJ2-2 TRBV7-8 ASSLGLAGGIDTGELF
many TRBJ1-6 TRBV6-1 ASSEPPLGSPLH
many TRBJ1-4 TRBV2 ASSRGQEKLF
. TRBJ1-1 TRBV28 ASSLSGGGEAF
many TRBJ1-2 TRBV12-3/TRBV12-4 ASSFRQMINYGYT